This T cell receptor beta chain was profiled in a study of T cell responses to AZD1222 COVID-19 vaccine. Background on the study: The analysis combined second doses at about 4 or about 12 weeks. Study-level findings and limits: Nearly half of spike-specific TCRs reportedly target unmutated variant regions. The CD4 TCRs associated with vaccination extended across spike and predominated at 160-218 and 743-854.

Profiling relied on immunoSEQ multiplex PCR, and the TCRdb table lists in-frame clones only, not all of them. The data contain tens of thousands of clones, 80% to 85% of them singletons. In the case of this clone: What it binds is unknown.

V shed 4 bases and J shed 0 bases, with 10 bases lying between them. The CDR3 has 15 residues. In germline, CDR1 is MNHEY, CDR2 SVGAGI. The material sequenced was peripheral blood, taken on day 0 of AZD1222 vaccination. The chain has TRBV6-5 and TRBJ1-3; D possibly corresponds to TRBD1 (5 bases). The clonotype was recovered from an adult in good health. Here the CDR3 reads CASSWGANSGNTIYF. The CDR3 nucleotides are TGTGCCAGCAGTTGGGGCGCTAACTCTGGAAACACCATATATTTT.